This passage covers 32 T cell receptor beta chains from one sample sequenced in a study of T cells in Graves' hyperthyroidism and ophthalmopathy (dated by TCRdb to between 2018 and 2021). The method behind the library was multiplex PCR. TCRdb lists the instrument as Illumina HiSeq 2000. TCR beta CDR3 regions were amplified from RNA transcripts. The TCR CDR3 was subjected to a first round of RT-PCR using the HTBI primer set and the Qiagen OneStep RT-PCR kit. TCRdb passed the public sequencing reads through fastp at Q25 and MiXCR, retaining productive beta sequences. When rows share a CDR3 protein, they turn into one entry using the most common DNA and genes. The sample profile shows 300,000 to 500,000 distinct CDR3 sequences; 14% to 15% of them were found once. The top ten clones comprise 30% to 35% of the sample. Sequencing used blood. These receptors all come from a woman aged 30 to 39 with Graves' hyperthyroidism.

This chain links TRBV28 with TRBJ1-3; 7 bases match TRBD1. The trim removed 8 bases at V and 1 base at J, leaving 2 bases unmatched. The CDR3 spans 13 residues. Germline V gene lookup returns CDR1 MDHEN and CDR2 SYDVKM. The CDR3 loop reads CASQTGSGNTIYF. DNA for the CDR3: TGTGCCAGCCAGACAGGGTCTGGAAACACCATATATTTT.

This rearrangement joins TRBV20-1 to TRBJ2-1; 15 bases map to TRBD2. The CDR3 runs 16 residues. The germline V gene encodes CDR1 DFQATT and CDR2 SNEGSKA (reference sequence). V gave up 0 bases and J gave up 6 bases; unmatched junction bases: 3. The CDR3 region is CSARDGTSGRFNEQFF. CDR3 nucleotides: TGCAGTGCTAGAGATGGGACTAGCGGGAGGTTCAATGAGCAGTTCTTC.

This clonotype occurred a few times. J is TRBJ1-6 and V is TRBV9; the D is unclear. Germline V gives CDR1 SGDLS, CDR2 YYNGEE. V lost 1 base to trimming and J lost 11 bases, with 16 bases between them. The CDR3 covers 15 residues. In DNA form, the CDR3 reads TGTGCCAGCAGCGTAAAGAGTAGCCCGCTTGCACCCCTCCACTTT. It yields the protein CASSVKSSPLAPLHF.

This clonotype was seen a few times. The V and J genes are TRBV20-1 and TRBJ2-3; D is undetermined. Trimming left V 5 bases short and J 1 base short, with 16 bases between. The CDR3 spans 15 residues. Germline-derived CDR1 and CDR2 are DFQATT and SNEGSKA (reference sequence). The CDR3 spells CSALSGQPGTDTQYF. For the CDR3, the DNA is TGCAGTGCTTTATCAGGTCAACCCGGCACAGATACGCAGTATTTT.

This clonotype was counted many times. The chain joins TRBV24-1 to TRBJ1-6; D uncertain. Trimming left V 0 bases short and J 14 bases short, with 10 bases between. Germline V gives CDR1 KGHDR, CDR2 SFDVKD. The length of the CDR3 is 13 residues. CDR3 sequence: CATSDLSLMSLHF. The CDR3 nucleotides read TGTGCCACCAGTGATTTGAGCTTGATGTCCCTCCACTTT.

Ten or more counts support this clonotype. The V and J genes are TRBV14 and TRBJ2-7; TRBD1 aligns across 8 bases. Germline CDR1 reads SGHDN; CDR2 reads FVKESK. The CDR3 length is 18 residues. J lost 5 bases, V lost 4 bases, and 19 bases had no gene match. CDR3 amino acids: CASSRREMSGGGSDEQYF. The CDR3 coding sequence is TGTGCCAGCAGCCGAAGAGAAATGTCAGGGGGCGGTTCCGACGAGCAGTACTTC.

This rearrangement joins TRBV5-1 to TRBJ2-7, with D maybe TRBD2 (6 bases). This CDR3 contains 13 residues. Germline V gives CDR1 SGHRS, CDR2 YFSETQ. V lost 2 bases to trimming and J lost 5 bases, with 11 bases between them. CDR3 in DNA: TGCGCCAGCAGCTTCGTGGGGGAGGACGAGCAGTACTTC. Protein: CASSFVGEDEQYF.

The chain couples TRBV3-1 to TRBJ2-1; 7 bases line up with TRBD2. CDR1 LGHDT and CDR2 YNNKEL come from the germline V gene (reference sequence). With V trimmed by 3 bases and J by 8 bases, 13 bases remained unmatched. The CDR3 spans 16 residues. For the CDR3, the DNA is TGTGCCAGCAGCCACGGCGGGAGAATTCGTGGCGATGAGCAGTTCTTC. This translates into CASSHGGRIRGDEQFF.

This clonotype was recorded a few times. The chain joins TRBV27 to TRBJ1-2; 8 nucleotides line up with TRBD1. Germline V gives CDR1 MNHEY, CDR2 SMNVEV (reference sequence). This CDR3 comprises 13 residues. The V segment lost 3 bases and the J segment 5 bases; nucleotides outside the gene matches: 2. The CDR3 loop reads CASSFQGAYGYTF. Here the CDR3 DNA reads TGTGCCAGCAGTTTCCAGGGGGCTTATGGCTACACCTTC.

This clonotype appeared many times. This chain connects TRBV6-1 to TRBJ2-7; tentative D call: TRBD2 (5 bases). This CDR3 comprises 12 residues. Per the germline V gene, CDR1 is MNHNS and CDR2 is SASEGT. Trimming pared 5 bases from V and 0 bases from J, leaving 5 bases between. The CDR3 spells CASSRDSYEQYF. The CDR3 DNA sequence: TGTGCCAGCAGTCGGGACTCCTACGAGCAGTACTTC.

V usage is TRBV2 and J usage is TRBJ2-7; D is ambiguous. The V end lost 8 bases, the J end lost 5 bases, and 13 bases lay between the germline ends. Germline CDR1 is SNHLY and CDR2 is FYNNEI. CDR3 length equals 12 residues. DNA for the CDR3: TGTGCCAGCTCCAGGATGTCCCACGAGCAGTACTTC. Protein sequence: CASSRMSHEQYF.

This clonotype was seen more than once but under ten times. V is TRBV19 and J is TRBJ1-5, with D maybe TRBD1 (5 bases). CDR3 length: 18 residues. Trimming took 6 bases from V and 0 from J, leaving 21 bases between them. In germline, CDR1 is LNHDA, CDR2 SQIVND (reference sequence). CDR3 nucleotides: TGTGCCAGTAGCCCTTATCTGGACATCATCGATAGCAATCAGCCCCAGCATTTT. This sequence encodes CASSPYLDIIDSNQPQHF.

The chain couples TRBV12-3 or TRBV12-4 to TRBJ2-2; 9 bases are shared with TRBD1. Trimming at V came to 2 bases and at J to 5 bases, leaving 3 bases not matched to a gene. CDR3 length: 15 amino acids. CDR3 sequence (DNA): TGTGCCAGCAGTTTAACCGGGACAGGGACCGGGGAGCTGTTTTTT. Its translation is CASSLTGTGTGELFF.

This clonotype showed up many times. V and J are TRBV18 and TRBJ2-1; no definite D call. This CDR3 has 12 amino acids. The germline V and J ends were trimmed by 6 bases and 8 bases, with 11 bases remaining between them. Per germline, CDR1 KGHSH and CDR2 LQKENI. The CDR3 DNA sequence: TGTGCCAGCTCCCCAAAGGGCGATGAGCAGTTCTTC. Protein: CASSPKGDEQFF.

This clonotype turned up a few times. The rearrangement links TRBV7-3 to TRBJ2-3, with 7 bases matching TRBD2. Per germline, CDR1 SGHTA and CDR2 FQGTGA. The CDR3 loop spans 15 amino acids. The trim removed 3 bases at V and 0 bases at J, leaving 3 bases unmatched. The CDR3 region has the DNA TGTGCCAGCAGCTTGAGCGGGGTTAGCACAGATACGCAGTATTTT. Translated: CASSLSGVSTDTQYF.

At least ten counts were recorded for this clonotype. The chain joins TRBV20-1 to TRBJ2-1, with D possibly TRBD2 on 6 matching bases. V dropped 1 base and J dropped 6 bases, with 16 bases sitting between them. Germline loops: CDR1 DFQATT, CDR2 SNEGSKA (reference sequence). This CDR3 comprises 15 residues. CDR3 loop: CSARGREWMFNEQFF. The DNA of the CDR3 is TGCAGTGCTAGAGGACGGGAGTGGATGTTCAATGAGCAGTTCTTC.

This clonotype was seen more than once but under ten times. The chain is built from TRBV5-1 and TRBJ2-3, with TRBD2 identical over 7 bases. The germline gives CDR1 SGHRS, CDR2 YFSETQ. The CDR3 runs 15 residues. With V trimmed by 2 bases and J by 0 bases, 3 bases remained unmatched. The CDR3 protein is CASSFRGSSTDTQYF. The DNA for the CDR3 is TGCGCCAGCAGCTTTCGCGGGAGTAGCACAGATACGCAGTATTTT. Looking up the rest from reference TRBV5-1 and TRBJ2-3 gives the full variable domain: KAGVTQTPRYLIKTRGQQVTLSCSPISGHRSVSWYQQTPGQGLQFLFEYFSETQRNKGNFPGRFSGRQFSNSRSEMNVSTLELGDSALYLCASSFRGSSTDTQYFGPGTRLTVL.

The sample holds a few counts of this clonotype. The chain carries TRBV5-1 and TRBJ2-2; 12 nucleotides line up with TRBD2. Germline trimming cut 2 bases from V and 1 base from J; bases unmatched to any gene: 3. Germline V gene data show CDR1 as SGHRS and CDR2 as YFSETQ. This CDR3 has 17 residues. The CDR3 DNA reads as TGCGCCAGCAGCTTCCGACTAGCGGGGGAGAACACCGGGGAGCTGTTTTTT. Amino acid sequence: CASSFRLAGENTGELFF.

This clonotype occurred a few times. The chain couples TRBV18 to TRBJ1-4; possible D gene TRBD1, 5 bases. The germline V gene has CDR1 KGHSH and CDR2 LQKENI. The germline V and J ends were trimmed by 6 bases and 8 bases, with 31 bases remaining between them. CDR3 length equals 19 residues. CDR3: CASSPDQGLWALRGEKLFF. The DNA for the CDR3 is TGTGCCAGCTCCCCGGATCAGGGACTGTGGGCTCTACGCGGAGAAAAACTGTTTTTT. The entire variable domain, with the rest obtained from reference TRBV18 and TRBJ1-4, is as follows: NAGVMQNPRHLVRRRGQEARLRCSPMKGHSHVYWYRQLPEEGLKFMVYLQKENIIDESGMPKERFSAEFPKEGPSILRIQQVVRGDSAAYFCASSPDQGLWALRGEKLFFGSGTQLSVL.

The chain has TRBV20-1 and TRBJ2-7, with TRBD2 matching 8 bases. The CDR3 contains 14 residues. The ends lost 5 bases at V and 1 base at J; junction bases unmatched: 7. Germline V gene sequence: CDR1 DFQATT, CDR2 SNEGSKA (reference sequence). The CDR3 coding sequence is TGCAGTGCTGCAAGCGGGAGCTTATCCTACGAGCAGTACTTC. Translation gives CSAASGSLSYEQYF.

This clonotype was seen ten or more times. The CDR3 loop is CAWSLAGGGEQYF. CDR3 DNA sequence: TGTGCCTGGTCCCTGGCGGGAGGGGGCGAGCAGTACTTC. This chain uses TRBV30 with TRBJ2-7; TRBD2 aligns across 9 bases. CDR3 length: 13 residues. Germline CDR1 and CDR2: GTSNPN and SVGIG (reference sequence). Germline trimming cut 5 bases from V and 6 bases from J; bases unmatched to any gene: 8.

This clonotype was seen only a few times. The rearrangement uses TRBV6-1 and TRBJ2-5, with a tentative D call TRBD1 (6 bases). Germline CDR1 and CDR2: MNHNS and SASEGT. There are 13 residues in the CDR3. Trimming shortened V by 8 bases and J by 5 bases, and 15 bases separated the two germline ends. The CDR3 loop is CASGNRVEETQYF. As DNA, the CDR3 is TGTGCCAGCGGCAACAGGGTGGAGGAGACCCAGTACTTC.

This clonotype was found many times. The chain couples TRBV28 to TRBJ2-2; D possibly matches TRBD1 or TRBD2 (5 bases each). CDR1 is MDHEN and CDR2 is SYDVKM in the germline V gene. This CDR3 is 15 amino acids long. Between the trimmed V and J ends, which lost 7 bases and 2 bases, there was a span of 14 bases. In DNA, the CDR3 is TGTGCCAGCACGGTGGGGCTAGCTAACACCGGGGAGCTGTTTTTT. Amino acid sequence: CASTVGLANTGELFF.

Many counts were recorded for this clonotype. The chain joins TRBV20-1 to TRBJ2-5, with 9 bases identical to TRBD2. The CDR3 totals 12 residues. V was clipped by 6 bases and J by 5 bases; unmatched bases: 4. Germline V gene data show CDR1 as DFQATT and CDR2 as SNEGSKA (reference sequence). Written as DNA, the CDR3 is TGCAGTGCCGCGGGGGGGCGGGAGACCCAGTACTTC. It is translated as CSAAGGRETQYF.

CDR3 amino acids: CSARDIRPGGFGPLDTEAFF. CDR3 nucleotides: TGCAGTGCTAGAGATATTAGGCCAGGGGGCTTTGGTCCGCTAGACACTGAAGCTTTCTTT. The rearrangement joins TRBV20-1 to TRBJ1-1; 8 bases map to TRBD1. CDR3 length: 20 amino acids. The V and J ends lost 0 bases and 3 bases, in that order; junction bases with no gene match: 21. The germline CDR1 and CDR2 sequences are DFQATT and SNEGSKA (reference sequence).

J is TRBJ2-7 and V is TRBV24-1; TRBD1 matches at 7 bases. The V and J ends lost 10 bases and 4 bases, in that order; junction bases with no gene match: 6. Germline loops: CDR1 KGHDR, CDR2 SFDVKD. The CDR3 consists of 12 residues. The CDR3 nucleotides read TGTGCCACTGCCGGGACAGAATACGAGCAGTACTTC. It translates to CATAGTEYEQYF.

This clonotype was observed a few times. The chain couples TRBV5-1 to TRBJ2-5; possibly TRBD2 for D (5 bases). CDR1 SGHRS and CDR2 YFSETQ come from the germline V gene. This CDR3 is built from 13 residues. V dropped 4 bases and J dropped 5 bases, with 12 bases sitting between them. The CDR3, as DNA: TGCGCCAGCAGCGAATTCTCGGGGGAGACCCAGTACTTC. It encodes CASSEFSGETQYF.

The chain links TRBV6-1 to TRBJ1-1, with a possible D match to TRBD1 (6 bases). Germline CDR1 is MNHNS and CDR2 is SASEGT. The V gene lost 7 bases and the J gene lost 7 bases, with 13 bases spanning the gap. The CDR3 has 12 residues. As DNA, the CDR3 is TGTGCCAGCACTGACAGGACAGTTGAAGCTTTCTTT. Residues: CASTDRTVEAFF.

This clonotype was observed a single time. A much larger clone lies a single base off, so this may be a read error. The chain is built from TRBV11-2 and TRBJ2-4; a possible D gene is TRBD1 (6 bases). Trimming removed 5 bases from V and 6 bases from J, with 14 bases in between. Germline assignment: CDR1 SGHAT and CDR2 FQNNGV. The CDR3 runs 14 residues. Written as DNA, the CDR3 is TGTGCCAGCAGCACCCGACAGGAGCCAAACATTCAGTACTTC. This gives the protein CASSTRQEPNIQYF.

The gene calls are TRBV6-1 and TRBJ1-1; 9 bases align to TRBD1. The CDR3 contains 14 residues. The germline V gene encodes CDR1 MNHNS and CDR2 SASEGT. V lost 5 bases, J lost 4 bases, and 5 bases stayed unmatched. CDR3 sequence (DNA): TGTGCCAGCAGTATAGGACAGGGGACCACTGAAGCTTTCTTT. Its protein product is CASSIGQGTTEAFF.

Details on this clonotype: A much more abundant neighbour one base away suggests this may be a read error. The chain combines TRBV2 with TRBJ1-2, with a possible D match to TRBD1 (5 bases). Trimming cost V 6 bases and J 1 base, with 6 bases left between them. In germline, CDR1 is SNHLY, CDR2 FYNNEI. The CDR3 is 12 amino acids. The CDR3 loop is CASRDNNYGYTF. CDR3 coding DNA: TGTGCCAGCAGGGACAATAACTATGGCTACACCTTC.

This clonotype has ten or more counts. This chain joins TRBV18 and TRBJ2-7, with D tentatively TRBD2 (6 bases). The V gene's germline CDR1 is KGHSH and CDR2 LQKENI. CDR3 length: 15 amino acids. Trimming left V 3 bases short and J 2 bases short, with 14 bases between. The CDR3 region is CASSPAGGITYEQYF. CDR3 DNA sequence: TGTGCCAGCTCACCGGCCGGGGGTATCACCTACGAGCAGTACTTC. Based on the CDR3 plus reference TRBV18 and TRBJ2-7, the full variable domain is NAGVMQNPRHLVRRRGQEARLRCSPMKGHSHVYWYRQLPEEGLKFMVYLQKENIIDESGMPKERFSAEFPKEGPSILRIQQVVRGDSAAYFCASSPAGGITYEQYFGPGTRLTVT.